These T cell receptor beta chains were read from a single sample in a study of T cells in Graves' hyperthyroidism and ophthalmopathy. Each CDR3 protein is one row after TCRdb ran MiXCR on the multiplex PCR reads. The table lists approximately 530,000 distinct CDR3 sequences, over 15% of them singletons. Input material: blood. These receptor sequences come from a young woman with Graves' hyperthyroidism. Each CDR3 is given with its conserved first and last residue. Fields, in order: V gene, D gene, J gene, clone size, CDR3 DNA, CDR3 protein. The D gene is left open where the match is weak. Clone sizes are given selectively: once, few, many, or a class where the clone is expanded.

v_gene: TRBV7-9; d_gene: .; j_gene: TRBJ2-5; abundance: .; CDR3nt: TGTGCCAGCAGCTTCGAATTCGACCAAGAGACCCAGTACTTC; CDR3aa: CASSFEFDQETQYF
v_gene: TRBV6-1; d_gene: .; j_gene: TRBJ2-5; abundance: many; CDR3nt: TGTGCCAGCAGAGGGATGGGGTCTGGGGAGACCCAGTACTTC; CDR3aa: CASRGMGSGETQYF
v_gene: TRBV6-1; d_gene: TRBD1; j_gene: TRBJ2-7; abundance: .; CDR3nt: TGTGTCAGCAGGGACCCGGGACAGGGCTACGAGCAGTACTTC; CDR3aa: CVSRDPGQGYEQYF
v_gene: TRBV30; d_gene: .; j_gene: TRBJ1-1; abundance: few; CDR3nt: TGTGCCTGGAGTGTAGGCACGGGTTTATTTGAAGCTTTCTTT; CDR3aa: CAWSVGTGLFEAFF
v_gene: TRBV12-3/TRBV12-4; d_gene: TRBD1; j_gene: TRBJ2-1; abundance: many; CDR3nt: TGTGCCAGCAGCTTAGCAGGGGGCTACAATGAGCAGTTCTTC; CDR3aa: CASSLAGGYNEQFF
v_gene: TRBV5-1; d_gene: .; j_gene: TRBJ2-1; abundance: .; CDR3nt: TGCGCCAGCCATCCCCGAGGCACTTCTAATGAGCAGTTCTTC; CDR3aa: CASHPRGTSNEQFF
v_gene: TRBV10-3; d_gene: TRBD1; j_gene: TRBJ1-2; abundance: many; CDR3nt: TGTGCCATCAGGGTGACAGGGGGCCTTAACTATGGCTACACCTTC; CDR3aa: CAIRVTGGLNYGYTF
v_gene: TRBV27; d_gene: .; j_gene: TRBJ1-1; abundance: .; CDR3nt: TGTGCCAGCCGCCGGGACGAGGGTAAGAACACTGAAGCTTTCTTT; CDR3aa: CASRRDEGKNTEAFF
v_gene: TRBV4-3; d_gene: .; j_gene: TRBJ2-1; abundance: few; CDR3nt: TGCGCCAGCAGCCAAGTATTTCATAGTAAGTTCTTC; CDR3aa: CASSQVFHSKFF
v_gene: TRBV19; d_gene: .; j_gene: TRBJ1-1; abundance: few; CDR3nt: TGTGCCAGTTTCACAGGGCTGAACACTGAAGCTTTCTTT; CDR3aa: CASFTGLNTEAFF
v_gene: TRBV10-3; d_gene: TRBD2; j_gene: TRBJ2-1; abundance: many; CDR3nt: TGTGCCATCAGTGACTCTCTAGCGGGAGGTTACAATGAGCAGTTCTTC; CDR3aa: CAISDSLAGGYNEQFF
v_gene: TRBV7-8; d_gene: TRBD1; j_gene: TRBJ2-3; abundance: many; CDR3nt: TGTGCCAGCGAAGACAGGGGCTCCCGCACAGATACGCAGTATTTT; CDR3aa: CASEDRGSRTDTQYF
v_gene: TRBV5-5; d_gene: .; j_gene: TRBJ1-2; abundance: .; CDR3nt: TGTGCCAGCAGCTTGGAATTCGGGAATAACTATGGCTACACCTTC; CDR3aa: CASSLEFGNNYGYTF
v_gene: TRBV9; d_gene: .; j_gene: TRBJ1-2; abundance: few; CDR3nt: TGTGCCAGCAGCCGTTCAGGGAACTATGGCTACACCTTC; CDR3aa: CASSRSGNYGYTF
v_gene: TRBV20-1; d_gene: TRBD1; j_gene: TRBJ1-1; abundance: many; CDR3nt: TGCAGTACACAGACAGGGGCGCTCACTGAAGCTTTCTTT; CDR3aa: CSTQTGALTEAFF
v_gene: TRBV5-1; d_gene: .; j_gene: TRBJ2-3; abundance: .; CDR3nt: TGCGCCAGCACCCTCCCGGGGCAAGATACGCAGTATTTT; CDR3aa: CASTLPGQDTQYF
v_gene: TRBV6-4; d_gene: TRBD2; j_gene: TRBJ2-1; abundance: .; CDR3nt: TGTGCCAGCAGTGAAACACTAGCGGGGAAGGGTGAGCAGTTCTTC; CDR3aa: CASSETLAGKGEQFF